These 14 T cell receptor beta chains were all obtained from the same sample, sequenced in a study of cytomegalovirus exposure and HLA in healthy donors. Use of 60 Vbeta and 13 Jbeta primers characterized the PCR. Sequencing used immunoSEQ multiplex PCR; TCRdb keeps in-frame clones, though not all of them. The data hold more than 85,000 clones, with approximately 76% observed a single time. Sequences were obtained from PBMCs. These receptors originate from a young man in good health and CMV-seropositive.

Notes on this clone: This specimen includes other DNA sequences encoding the same CDR3. The chain employs TRBV30 and TRBJ1-5; TRBD1 is a possible D gene (5 bases). V lost 0 bases and J lost 4, with 10 bases in between. Germline V gene data show CDR1 as GTSNPN and CDR2 as SVGIG (reference sequence). CDR3 length equals 14 residues. CDR3 sequence (DNA): TGTGCCTGGAGTGTGGGGCAGGGTAATCAGCCCCAGCATTTT. Its translation: CAWSVGQGNQPQHF.

The chain employs TRBV9 and TRBJ2-1, with D possibly TRBD2 on 7 matching bases. The germline V gene has CDR1 SGDLS and CDR2 YYNGEE. The CDR3 consists of 17 residues. V was shortened by 7 bases and J by 0 bases, with 20 bases between the two germline ends. The CDR3 sequence: CASSRRGAPSSYNEQFF. In DNA, the CDR3 is TGTGCCAGCTCCCGCCGGGGGGCGCCCAGCTCCTACAATGAGCAGTTCTTC.

This clone was picked up one time. The chain couples TRBV14 to TRBJ1-1; TRBD1 aligns across 7 bases. This CDR3 region has 16 residues. Trimming at V came to 0 bases and at J to 2 bases, leaving 6 bases not matched to a gene. The germline V gene encodes CDR1 SGHDN and CDR2 FVKESK. CDR3 DNA sequence: TGTGCCAGCAGCCAAGACCCTAGACAGGGAAACACTGAAGCTTTCTTT. As protein: CASSQDPRQGNTEAFF. Combining the CDR3 with reference TRBV14 and TRBJ1-1 gives the whole variable domain EAGVTQFPSHSVIEKGQTVTLRCDPISGHDNLYWYRRVMGKEIKFLLHFVKESKQDESGMPNNRFLAERTGGTYSTLKVQPAELEDSGVYFCASSQDPRQGNTEAFFGQGTRLTVV.

This chain uses TRBV7-9 with TRBJ2-7; no reliable D call. This CDR3 contains 12 residues. Trimming stripped 1 base from V and 6 bases from J, with 7 bases between. The germline CDR1 and CDR2 sequences are SEHNR and FQNEAQ (reference sequence). CDR3 sequence reads: CASSLVAVEQYF. The CDR3 coding sequence is TGTGCCAGCAGCTTAGTGGCAGTCGAGCAGTACTTC.

This clone occurred a few times. V gene TRBV2 combines with J gene TRBJ2-5; no reliable D call. The CDR3 loop spans 10 amino acids. Germline V CDR1 and CDR2: SNHLY, FYNNEI. V was clipped by 6 bases and J by 4 bases, with 3 bases between them. The CDR3 bases are TGTGCCAGCAGCCTAGAGACCCAGTACTTC. The encoded protein is CASSLETQYF.

This chain uses TRBV4-2 with TRBJ2-2, with 7 nucleotides matching TRBD1. This CDR3 comprises 16 residues. Germline values: CDR1 LGHNA, CDR2 YNFKEQ. With V trimmed by 3 bases and J by 0 bases, 4 bases remained unmatched. CDR3 protein: CASSHPGTANTGELFF. The CDR3 DNA sequence: TGTGCCAGCAGCCACCCCGGGACAGCGAACACCGGGGAGCTGTTTTTT.

The chain employs TRBV25-1 and TRBJ2-2; D remains unclear. There are 13 residues in the CDR3. V lost 3 bases, J lost 4 bases, and 6 bases lay in between. Germline V lookup: CDR1 MGHDK, CDR2 SYGVNS. CDR3 sequence: CASSDLATGELFF. The CDR3 nucleotides are TGTGCCAGCAGTGATCTGGCCACCGGGGAGCTGTTTTTT.

V is TRBV6-5 and J is TRBJ2-5; D possibly corresponds to TRBD2 (6 bases). In germline, CDR1 is MNHEY, CDR2 SVGAGI. V shed 2 bases and J shed 1 base, with 11 bases lying between them. This CDR3 has 15 residues. DNA for the CDR3: TGTGCCAGCAGTTACGGGGGACTGAGCCAAGAGACCCAGTACTTC. Its translation: CASSYGGLSQETQYF.

This clone came up once. J is TRBJ1-3 and V is TRBV30; D gene unclear. V was clipped by 1 base and J by 0 bases, with 10 bases between them. The CDR3 extends over 15 amino acids. Germline CDR1 is GTSNPN and CDR2 is SVGIG (reference sequence). CDR3: CAWSGAESSGNTIYF. CDR3 coding DNA: TGTGCCTGGAGTGGGGCAGAGAGCTCTGGAAACACCATATATTTT.

This chain links TRBV5-1 with TRBJ2-1; 9 bases fit TRBD1. The CDR3 is 16 residues long. Trimming removed 1 base from V and 3 bases from J; junction bases left unmatched: 5. The germline gives CDR1 SGHRS, CDR2 YFSETQ. CDR3 sequence reads: CASSLSGQGFYNEQFF. The CDR3 coding sequence is TGCGCCAGCAGCTTGTCGGGACAGGGCTTCTACAATGAGCAGTTCTTC.

The chain recombines TRBV7-6 with TRBJ1-2; TRBD1 aligns across 10 bases. CDR3 length: 15 amino acids. V gave up 1 base and J gave up 5 bases; unmatched junction bases: 4. Germline CDR1 SGHVS, CDR2 FNYEAQ. The CDR3 loop is CASSLGGTGVYGYTF. The CDR3 bases are TGTGCCAGCAGCTTAGGAGGGACAGGGGTTTATGGCTACACCTTC.

The rearrangement links TRBV5-4 to TRBJ2-1; TRBD2 aligns across 10 bases. Germline trimming cut 2 bases from V and 4 bases from J; bases unmatched to any gene: 6. Looked up from germline, CDR1 is SGHNT and CDR2 is YYREEE (reference sequence). The length of the CDR3 is 16 residues. The CDR3 DNA sequence: TGTGCCAGCAGCTTTGATTCTAGCGGGGGTTACAATGAGCAGTTCTTC. This codes for CASSFDSSGGYNEQFF.

The CDR3 here is CASSQEIQQLISYNSPLHF. DNA for the CDR3: TGTGCCAGCAGCCAAGAGATCCAACAACTAATCTCCTATAATTCACCCCTCCACTTT. The chain links TRBV4-2 to TRBJ1-6; D gene ambiguous. The CDR3 runs to 19 residues. The germline V gene has CDR1 LGHNA and CDR2 YNFKEQ. Trimming removed 0 bases from V and 0 bases from J, with 15 bases in between.

This sequence joins TRBV19 and TRBJ2-2, with a possible D match to TRBD1 (5 bases). V dropped 6 bases and J dropped 4 bases, with 15 bases sitting between them. This CDR3 is built from 15 residues. Germline CDR1 reads LNHDA; CDR2 reads SQIVND (reference sequence). The CDR3 region is CASSPTAYVTGELFF. The CDR3 DNA is TGTGCCAGTAGCCCGACAGCGTACGTCACCGGGGAGCTGTTTTTT. The complete variable domain, with remaining parts taken from reference TRBV19 and TRBJ2-2, reads DGGITQSPKYLFRKEGQNVTLSCEQNLNHDAMYWYRQDPGQGLRLIYYSQIVNDFQKGDIAEGYSVSREKKESFPLTVTSAQKNPTAFYLCASSPTAYVTGELFFGEGSRLTVL.